This is a list of T cell receptor beta chains from one sample in a study of blood T cells in healthy people across ages. TCRdb ran MiXCR on the 5' RACE reads and lists one entry per CDR3 protein. The sample contains about 640,000 distinct CDR3 sequences, 45% to 65% of which appear only once. Material: blood. The receptors originated from a man between 60 and 75 years old in good health. Both conserved end residues are part of each CDR3. D genes are given only for firm matches. Clone size appears in some rows only: once, few, many, or a class for an expanded clone.

TGTGCCAGCAGCCGGCCCCTGGGGAACCACCCTCCGTTCCTACCGAACACTGAAGCTTTCTTT,CASSRPLGNHPPFLPNTEAFF,NA,21,TRBJ1-1,TRBV21-1,NA
TGTGCCAGCAGTTTAGTCGGCATTTACAATGAGCAGTTCTTC,CASSLVGIYNEQFF,once,14,TRBJ2-1,TRBV12-3/TRBV12-4,NA
TGTGCCAGCAGTTTGGACGGGACATACACAGATACGCAGTATTTT,CASSLDGTYTDTQYF,few,15,TRBJ2-3,TRBV12-3/TRBV12-4,NA
TGCGCCAGCAGCTGGTGGGGACAGAGTAAGGGGGCCCAAGAGACCCAGTACTTC,CASSWWGQSKGAQETQYF,NA,18,TRBJ2-5,TRBV5-1,TRBD1
TGTGCCAGCAGCTCGGAGGGGGGCGGCAATGAGCAGTTCTTC,CASSSEGGGNEQFF,once,14,TRBJ2-1,TRBV5-6,NA
TGTGCCAGCAGCTCTAGACTAGCGGGGATTCAAGAGACCCAGTACTTC,CASSSRLAGIQETQYF,many,16,TRBJ2-5,TRBV5-6,TRBD2
TGTGCCAGCTTAGGGCAGGGCATATATTTT,CASLGQGIYF,NA,10,TRBJ1-3,TRBV6-6,NA
TGTGCCATCAGTGAGAGGCAGGGGGACAATGAGCAGTTCTTC,CAISERQGDNEQFF,few,14,TRBJ2-1,TRBV10-3,TRBD1
TGCAGTGCTCGCAGGGGCGGTGGGACTGAAGCTTTCTTT,CSARRGGGTEAFF,NA,13,TRBJ1-1,TRBV20-1,NA
TGCAGCGCCGCGTATGGGGTGGACAGGGGTGATCAGCCCCAGCATTTT,CSAAYGVDRGDQPQHF,NA,16,TRBJ1-5,TRBV29-1,TRBD1
TGTGCCAGCAGTGAAGCGGGCGTGGATGGCTACACCTTC,CASSEAGVDGYTF,NA,13,TRBJ1-2,TRBV2,NA
TGCAGTGCTAGGAGAGGCAGGGTCCTAGGAGAGACCCAGTACTTC,CSARRGRVLGETQYF,few,15,TRBJ2-5,TRBV20-1,NA
TGCGCCAGCAGCTTGGCCCCCGGGACTACCTACAATGAGCAGTTCTTC,CASSLAPGTTYNEQFF,few,16,TRBJ2-1,TRBV5-1,TRBD2
TGTGCCAGCAGCCTGGACACGCGCACAGATACGCAGTATTTT,CASSLDTRTDTQYF,NA,14,TRBJ2-3,TRBV7-9,NA
TGTGCCAGCTCACCAGGGGCAGGTTCGGGGAACACTGAAGCTTTCTTT,CASSPGAGSGNTEAFF,NA,16,TRBJ1-1,TRBV18,NA
TGTGCCAGCAGCGTTGGGCGGGGGGGTTACAATGAGCAGTTCTTC,CASSVGRGGYNEQFF,NA,15,TRBJ2-1,TRBV9,TRBD2